This is a list of T cell receptor beta chains from one sample in a study of T-cell reconstitution after alpha-beta-depleted transplantation in children. MiXCR, run by TCRdb on the PCR reads, gives a single entry per CDR3 protein. Counted here are about 250,000 distinct CDR3 sequences, roughly a quarter occurring once; the ten biggest clones make up 4% to 5.5%. The specimen was PBMCs, mostly from graft donor cells, collected 360 days after TCRalphabeta/CD19-depleted stem cell transplant. These receptor sequences come from a female patient younger than 10 who had a stem cell transplant for congenital amegakaryocytic thrombocytopenia, so the T cells may come from the graft donor. Each CDR3 is given with its conserved first and last residue. The D gene is left open where the match is weak. Clone size, where shown, is once, few, many, or a class for clones that have expanded.

DNA	CDR3	size	D	J	V
TGCAGCGTTGGGACAGGGGGATACGAGCAGTACTTC	CSVGTGGYEQYF	NA	TRBD1	TRBJ2-7	TRBV29-1
TGTGCCAGCAGCTTTAGCCTTACTAGCGAAGTCTACGAGCAGTACTTC	CASSFSLTSEVYEQYF	few	TRBD2	TRBJ2-7	TRBV5-6
TGCAGCGTTGACACAGGGCCTGGCTACACCTTC	CSVDTGPGYTF	many	NA	TRBJ1-2	TRBV29-1
TGCAGTGCTAGTACTGGACAGGGCTATAATTCACCCCTCCACTTT	CSASTGQGYNSPLHF	few	TRBD1	TRBJ1-6	TRBV20-1
TGTGCCAGCTTCTGGGGGGTCGGCACTGAAGCTTTCTTT	CASFWGVGTEAFF	NA	NA	TRBJ1-1	TRBV12-3/TRBV12-4
TGTGCCAGCAGCCCGCCCCTCGGGGGGAGTAGTTCCTACAATGGGCAGTTCTTC	CASSPPLGGSSSYNGQFF	few	TRBD2	TRBJ2-1	TRBV4-2
TGCAGTGAGTCCAGGGGGAGCTCCTACAATGAGCAGTTCTTC	CSESRGSSYNEQFF	many	TRBD1	TRBJ2-1	TRBV29-1
TGTGCCAGCAGCCCCGGGTTAGGGACTAGCACAGATACGCAGTATTTT	CASSPGLGTSTDTQYF	few	NA	TRBJ2-3	TRBV7-6
TGCGCCAGCAGCCCAGGGGTAACAGATACGCAGTATTTT	CASSPGVTDTQYF	NA	NA	TRBJ2-3	TRBV5-1
TGTGCCAGCAGTTTTATCGATTCCTTGGGGCAGTTCTTC	CASSFIDSLGQFF	NA	NA	TRBJ2-1	TRBV6-2/TRBV6-3
TGCAGTGCTAGAGATGGGCGGGGGGGGCTACAAGAGACCCAGTACTTC	CSARDGRGGLQETQYF	NA	TRBD2	TRBJ2-5	TRBV20-1
TGTGCCAGCAGCCAACCGACCAGGGATCACGAGCAGTACTTC	CASSQPTRDHEQYF	few	NA	TRBJ2-7	TRBV5-4
TGCGCCAGCAGCCAAGAACCGGGACCCAGAAGGGTGGTCTCCTACAATGAGCAGTTCTTC	CASSQEPGPRRVVSYNEQFF	few	NA	TRBJ2-1	TRBV4-3
TGTGCCAGCAGTTCCCCACGGGGGACGAGAGCGGGGGGGCCCAATGAGCAGTTCTTC	CASSSPRGTRAGGPNEQFF	few	TRBD2	TRBJ2-1	TRBV28
TGTGCCAGCAGCCCAACGCAAGGGGGGCGGATTATCGAAAAACTGTTTTTT	CASSPTQGGRIIEKLFF	NA	NA	TRBJ1-4	TRBV11-2
TGCAGTGCTAGAGATCACTACGAGCAGTACTTC	CSARDHYEQYF	few	NA	TRBJ2-7	TRBV20-1